The clone carrying this T cell receptor (beta chain) was seen more than once but under ten times. The antigen is undetermined. These data originate in a study of shared clonotypes between healthy human individuals. Turning to the study itself: CD8 memory received one plate per donor, CD8 naive two, CD4 memory three and CD4 naive three.

Findings and caveats of the study: Naive subsets usually exceeded memory subsets in estimated richness.

Looked up from germline, CDR1 is SGDLS and CDR2 is YYNGEE. V lost 3 bases and J lost 0; bases outside the gene matches: 3. This CDR3 is 15 amino acids long. TCRdb's copy holds only in-frame clones and misses some; the assay was immunoSEQ multiplex PCR. Altogether over 950,000 clones are present, roughly 77% being singletons, with the ten largest covering 0.89%. This TCR was sampled from a man aged 18 to 29 in good health. Some clones in this sample may be carry-over from other donors' samples. This chain links TRBV9 with TRBJ1-5, with 7 bases fitting TRBD1. Sequenced sample: memory CD4+ T cells from PBMCs. Described subset: CD45RA-negative fraction. This CDR3 is CASSAQGYSNQPQHF. For the CDR3, the DNA is TGTGCCAGCAGCGCACAGGGGTATAGCAATCAGCCCCAGCATTTT.